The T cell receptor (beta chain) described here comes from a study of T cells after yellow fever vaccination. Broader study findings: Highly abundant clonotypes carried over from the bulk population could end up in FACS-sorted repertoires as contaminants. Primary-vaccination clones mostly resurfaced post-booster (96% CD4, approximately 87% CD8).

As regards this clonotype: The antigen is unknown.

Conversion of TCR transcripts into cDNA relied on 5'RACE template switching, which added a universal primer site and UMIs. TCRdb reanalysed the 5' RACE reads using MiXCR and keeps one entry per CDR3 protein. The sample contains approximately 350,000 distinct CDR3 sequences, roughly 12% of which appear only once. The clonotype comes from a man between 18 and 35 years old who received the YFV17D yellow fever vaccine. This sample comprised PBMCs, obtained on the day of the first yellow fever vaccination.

CDR3 region: CASSGLAGANSYNEQFF. Here the CDR3 DNA reads TGTGCCAGCAGTGGGCTAGCGGGGGCCAACTCCTACAATGAGCAGTTCTTC. V usage is TRBV2 and J usage is TRBJ2-1, with 10 bases lining up with TRBD2. The germline V gene has CDR1 SNHLY and CDR2 FYNNEI. The CDR3 is made up of 17 amino acids. The trim removed 4 bases at V and 0 bases at J, leaving 6 bases unmatched.